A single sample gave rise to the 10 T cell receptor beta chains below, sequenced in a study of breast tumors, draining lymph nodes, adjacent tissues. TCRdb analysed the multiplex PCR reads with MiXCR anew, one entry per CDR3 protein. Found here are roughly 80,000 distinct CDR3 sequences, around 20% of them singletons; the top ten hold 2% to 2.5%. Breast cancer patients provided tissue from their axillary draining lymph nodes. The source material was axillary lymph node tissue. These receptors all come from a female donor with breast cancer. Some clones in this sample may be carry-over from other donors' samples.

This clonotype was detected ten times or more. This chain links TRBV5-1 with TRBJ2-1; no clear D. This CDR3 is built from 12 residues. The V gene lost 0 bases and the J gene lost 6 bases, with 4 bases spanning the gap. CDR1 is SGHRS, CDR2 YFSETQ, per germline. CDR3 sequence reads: CASSLALNEQFF. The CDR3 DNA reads TGCGCCAGCAGCTTGGCCCTCAATGAGCAGTTCTTC.

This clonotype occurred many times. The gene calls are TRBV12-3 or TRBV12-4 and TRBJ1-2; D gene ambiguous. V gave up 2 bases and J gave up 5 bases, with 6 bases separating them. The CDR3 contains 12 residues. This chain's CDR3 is CASSLQGYGYTF. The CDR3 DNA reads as TGTGCCAGCAGTTTACAAGGGTATGGCTACACCTTC.

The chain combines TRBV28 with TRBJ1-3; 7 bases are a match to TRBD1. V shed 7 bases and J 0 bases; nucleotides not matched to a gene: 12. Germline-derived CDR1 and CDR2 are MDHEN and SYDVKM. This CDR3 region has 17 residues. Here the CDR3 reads CASIQSRGQLSGNTIYF. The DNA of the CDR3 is TGTGCCAGCATTCAATCCCGGGGACAGCTCTCTGGAAACACCATATATTTT.

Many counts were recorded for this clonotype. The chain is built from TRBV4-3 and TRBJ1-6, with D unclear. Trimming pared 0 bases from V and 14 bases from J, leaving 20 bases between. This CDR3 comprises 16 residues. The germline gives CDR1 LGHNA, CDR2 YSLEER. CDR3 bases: TGCGCCAGCAGCCAAGATCTAGGCAGGAGCGTCGGGTCCCTCCACTTT. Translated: CASSQDLGRSVGSLHF.

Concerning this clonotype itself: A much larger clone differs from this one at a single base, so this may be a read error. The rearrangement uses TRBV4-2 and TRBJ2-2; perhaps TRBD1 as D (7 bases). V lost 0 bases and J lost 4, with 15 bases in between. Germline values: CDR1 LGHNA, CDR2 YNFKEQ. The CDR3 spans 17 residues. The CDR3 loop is CASSQETAGGGTGELFF. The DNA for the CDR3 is TGTGCCAGCAGCCAAGAAACAGCAGGGGGAGGCACCGGGGAGCTGTTTTTT.

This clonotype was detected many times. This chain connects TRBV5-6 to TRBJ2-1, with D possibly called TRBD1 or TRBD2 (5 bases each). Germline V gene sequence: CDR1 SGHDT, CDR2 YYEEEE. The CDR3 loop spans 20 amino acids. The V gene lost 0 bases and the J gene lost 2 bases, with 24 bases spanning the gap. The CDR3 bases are TGTGCCAGCAGCTTGGACATGGAGGTAGGGGCTAATCGGGCCTACAATGAGCAGTTCTTC. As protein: CASSLDMEVGANRAYNEQFF.

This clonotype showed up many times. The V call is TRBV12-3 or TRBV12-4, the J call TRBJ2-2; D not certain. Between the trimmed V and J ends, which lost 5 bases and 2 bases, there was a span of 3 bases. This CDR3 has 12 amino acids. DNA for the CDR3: TGTGCCAGCAGTCTTAACACCGGGGAGCTGTTTTTT. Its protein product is CASSLNTGELFF.

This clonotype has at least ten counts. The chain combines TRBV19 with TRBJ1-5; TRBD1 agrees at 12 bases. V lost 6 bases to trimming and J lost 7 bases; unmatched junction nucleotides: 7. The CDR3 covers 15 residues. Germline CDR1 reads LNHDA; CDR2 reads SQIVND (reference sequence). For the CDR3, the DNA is TGTGCCAGTAGCCGGGGACAGGGGGCAGGACAGCCCCAGCATTTT. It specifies CASSRGQGAGQPQHF. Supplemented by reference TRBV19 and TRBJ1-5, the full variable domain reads DGGITQSPKYLFRKEGQNVTLSCEQNLNHDAMYWYRQDPGQGLRLIYYSQIVNDFQKGDIAEGYSVSREKKESFPLTVTSAQKNPTAFYLCASSRGQGAGQPQHFGDGTRLSIL.

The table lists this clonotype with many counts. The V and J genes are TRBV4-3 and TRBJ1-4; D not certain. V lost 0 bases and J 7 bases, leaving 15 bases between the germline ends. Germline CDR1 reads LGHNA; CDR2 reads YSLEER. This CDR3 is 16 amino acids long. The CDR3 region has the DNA TGCGCCAGCAGCCAAGAGAACCCGAGCGGGCTTGAAAAACTGTTTTTT. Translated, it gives CASSQENPSGLEKLFF.

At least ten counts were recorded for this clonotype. The CDR3 loop is CASRPTPNTGELFF. As DNA, the CDR3 is TGTGCCAGTAGACCGACACCGAACACCGGGGAGCTGTTTTTT. The V and J genes are TRBV19 and TRBJ2-2; D gene unclear. CDR3 length: 14 residues. V lost 6 bases, J lost 0 bases, and 8 bases lay in between. The germline CDR1 and CDR2 sequences are LNHDA and SQIVND (reference sequence).